This T cell receptor beta chain was recorded in a study of Ad26.COV2.S vaccination and SARS-CoV-2 variants. Whole-study findings and limits: Overall T cell responses may have been underestimated by the analyses of TCR breadth and depth.

On this clone: Its antigen is currently unknown. Within the sample, other DNA sequences also encode this same CDR3.

TCRdb keeps only in-frame clones here, not all; method: immunoSEQ multiplex PCR. The data contain hundreds of thousands of clones, around 89% of them singletons. Treatment denoted: some 20 received Ad26.COV2.S at low or high dose, single or two shots; several received placebo; per-sample allocation not given. After the first vaccine or placebo injection, samples were drawn on day 63. An Ad26 vector was used to express Wuhan-strain SARS-CoV-2 spike as the vaccine. The sequencing here drew on peripheral blood, taken in a trial of Ad26.COV2.S vaccine versus placebo. This receptor was taken from a person between 18 and 65 years old who received the Ad26.COV2.S COVID-19 vaccine or a placebo.

CDR3 residues: CASSIGNTEAFF. The CDR3 DNA follows: TGTGCCAGTAGTATAGGGAACACTGAAGCTTTCTTT. The genes are TRBV19 and TRBJ1-1, with D unresolved. There are 12 residues in the CDR3. The germline V gene has CDR1 LNHDA and CDR2 SQIVND (reference sequence). Trimming pared 1 base from V and 1 base from J, leaving 1 base between.